This record covers a single T cell receptor (beta chain). Its antigen is unidentified. V lost 0 bases, J lost 1 base, and 0 bases lay in between. In germline, CDR1 is DFQATT, CDR2 SNEGSKA (reference sequence). The CDR3 sequence is 11 residues long. Assay used: immunoSEQ multiplex PCR; TCRdb lists only in-frame clones, some missing. The sample consists of 65,000 or so clones, about 83% of them appearing once. This entry belongs to a study of OX40 agonist ivuxolimab in advanced cancers. Overall study context: Ivuxolimab is an agonistic anti-OX40 (CD134) antibody, and patients were treated with it. One hepatocellular carcinoma and two cutaneous melanoma patients partially responded.

Findings and caveats of the study: Nonresponders, in some cases, also had low normalized T-cell clonal expansion.

The sequence derives from an adult with an advanced solid tumor such as melanoma, head and neck, liver or kidney cancer. Sample: CD4+ or CD8+ T cells sorted from blood, taken in a trial of the OX40 agonist ivuxolimab. This chain links TRBV20-1 with TRBJ1-1; no firm D call. The DNA for the CDR3 is TGCAGTGCTAGAGAGAACACTGAAGCTTTCTTT. This codes for CSARENTEAFF.